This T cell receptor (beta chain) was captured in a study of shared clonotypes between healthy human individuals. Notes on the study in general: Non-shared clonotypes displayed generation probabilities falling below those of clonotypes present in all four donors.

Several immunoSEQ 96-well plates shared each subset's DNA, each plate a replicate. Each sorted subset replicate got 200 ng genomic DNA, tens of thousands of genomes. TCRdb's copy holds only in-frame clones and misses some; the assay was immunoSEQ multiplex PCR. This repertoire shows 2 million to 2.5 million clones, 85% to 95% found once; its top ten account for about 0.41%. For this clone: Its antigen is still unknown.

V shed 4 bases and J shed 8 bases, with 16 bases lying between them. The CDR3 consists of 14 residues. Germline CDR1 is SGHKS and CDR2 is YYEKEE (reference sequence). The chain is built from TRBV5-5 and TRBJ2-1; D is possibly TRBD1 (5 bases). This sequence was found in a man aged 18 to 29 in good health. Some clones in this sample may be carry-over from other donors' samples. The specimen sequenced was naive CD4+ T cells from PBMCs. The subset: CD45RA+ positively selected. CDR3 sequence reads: CASSPSDTGDEQFF. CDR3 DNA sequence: TGTGCCAGCAGCCCCTCGGACACGGGCGATGAGCAGTTCTTC.